Presented here are 32 T cell receptor beta chains from one specimen sequenced in a study of T cells in Graves' hyperthyroidism and ophthalmopathy. TCR beta CDR3 region amplification was performed from RNA transcripts. HTBI primers were used for first-round RT-PCR of the TCR CDR3. TCRdb reprocessed the multiplex PCR reads via MiXCR and lists one record per CDR3 protein. Here the sample spans around 450,000 distinct CDR3 sequences, 15% to 18% being singletons. Sequenced input: blood. Receptors originate from a woman aged 18-29 years with Graves' hyperthyroidism.

A few counts support this clonotype. V is TRBV29-1 and J is TRBJ1-2, with a possible D match to TRBD1 (5 bases). Between the trimmed V and J ends, which lost 3 bases and 7 bases, there was a span of 18 bases. The CDR3 runs to 14 residues. Per germline, CDR1 SQVTM and CDR2 ANQGSEA. The CDR3 region has the DNA TGCAGCGTTGATTTCCTGGGACTCAACGTTGGCTACACCTTC. Its translation: CSVDFLGLNVGYTF. Full variable domain (remainder filled in from reference TRBV29-1 and TRBJ1-2): SAVISQKPSRDICQRGTSLTIQCQVDSQVTMMFWYRQQPGQSLTLIATANQGSEATYESGFVIDKFPISRPNLTFSTLTVSNMSPEDSSIYLCSVDFLGLNVGYTFGSGTRLTVV.

The sample holds many counts of this clonotype. V and J are TRBV7-3 and TRBJ2-1, with D possibly matching TRBD1 (5 bases). Germline CDR1 is SGHTA and CDR2 is FQGTGA. The V and J ends lost 4 bases and 5 bases respectively, with 12 bases between them. There are 14 residues in the CDR3. The CDR3 DNA reads as TGTGCCAGCAGCTCCGGAGACAGCGACAATGAGCAGTTCTTC. Amino acids: CASSSGDSDNEQFF. Complete variable domain (other parts from reference TRBV7-3 and TRBJ2-1): GAGVSQTPSNKVTEKGKYVELRCDPISGHTALYWYRQSLGQGPEFLIYFQGTGAADDSGLPNDRFFAVRPEGSVSTLKIQRTERGDSAVYLCASSSGDSDNEQFFGPGTRLTVL.

This clonotype was recorded many times. This chain uses TRBV3-1 with TRBJ2-3, with D uncertain. V was cut by 0 bases and J by 0 bases, with 4 bases left in between. Germline V CDR1 and CDR2: LGHDT, YNNKEL (reference sequence). The CDR3 spans 14 residues. The CDR3 region has the DNA TGTGCCAGCAGCCAAGATGCTAGCACAGATACGCAGTATTTT. This gives the protein CASSQDASTDTQYF.

At least ten counts were recorded for this clonotype. The chain uses TRBV12-3 or TRBV12-4 and TRBJ1-1; D is undetermined. The V end was cut by 6 bases, the J end by 1 base, with 12 bases between. The CDR3 is 14 residues long. In DNA form, the CDR3 reads TGTGCCAGCAGCCCGCGGCCGGGGAACACTGAAGCTTTCTTT. This codes for CASSPRPGNTEAFF.

This clonotype occurred many times. The genes are TRBV20-1 and TRBJ2-2, with 10 bases matching TRBD1. V gave up 2 bases and J gave up 6 bases; unmatched junction bases: 3. Germline values: CDR1 DFQATT, CDR2 SNEGSKA (reference sequence). This CDR3 contains 14 residues. In DNA, the CDR3 is TGCAGTGCTAGAAGGGACAGGGGTTCCGGGGAGCTGTTTTTT. Translation gives CSARRDRGSGELFF.

This clonotype was detected many times. The V gene is TRBV3-1, the J gene TRBJ1-5; the match to TRBD1 covers 7 bases. The length of the CDR3 is 14 residues. J was trimmed by 3 bases and V by 5 bases; bases with no gene match: 4. Germline V gene data show CDR1 as LGHDT and CDR2 as YNNKEL (reference sequence). The CDR3 DNA is TGTGCCAGCAGCGCGACAGGGTACAATCAGCCCCAGCATTTT. As protein: CASSATGYNQPQHF.

In its sample, this clonotype was seen many times. The chain employs TRBV12-3 or TRBV12-4 and TRBJ1-5; tentative D call: TRBD1 (5 bases). Between the trimmed V and J ends, which lost 5 bases and 2 bases, there was a span of 7 bases. The CDR3 length is 13 residues. Here the CDR3 DNA reads TGTGCCAGCAGTGGGGACGGCAATCAGCCCCAGCATTTT. Its protein product is CASSGDGNQPQHF.

The chain joins TRBV28 to TRBJ1-4; TRBD1 is a possible D gene (5 bases). This CDR3 is built from 15 residues. The V end was cut by 1 base, the J end by 7 bases, with 13 bases between. Germline assignment: CDR1 MDHEN and CDR2 SYDVKM. CDR3: CASSLYSQGREKLFF. The CDR3 DNA sequence: TGTGCCAGCAGTTTATATTCCCAGGGACGTGAAAAACTGTTTTTT.

V is TRBV2 and J is TRBJ1-2; 7 nucleotides match TRBD1. CDR1 is SNHLY and CDR2 is FYNNEI in the germline V gene. The V and J ends lost 4 bases and 2 bases, in that order; junction bases with no gene match: 4. CDR3 length equals 14 residues. The CDR3, as DNA: TGTGCCAGCAGTGGCGGGGGACAGAACTATGGCTACACCTTC. It codes for CASSGGGQNYGYTF.

This clonotype was found many times. V is TRBV5-8 and J is TRBJ2-1, with 8 positions matching TRBD2. The germline CDR1 and CDR2 sequences are SGHTS and YDEGEE. The CDR3 sequence is 16 residues long. V trimming: 5 bases; J trimming: 6 bases; junction bases outside the gene matches: 13. The CDR3 DNA reads TGTGCCAGCAGACGTACCGGAGCGGGAGCGGTCAATGAGCAGTTCTTC. As protein: CASRRTGAGAVNEQFF.

Only a few counts were recorded for this clonotype. The rearrangement links TRBV4-1 to TRBJ2-7, with TRBD1 matching 12 bases. The junction had 6 bases not matched to a gene; V was cut back by 1 base and J by 5 bases. Per germline, CDR1 MGHRA and CDR2 YSYEKL. The CDR3 is 16 residues long. The CDR3 coding sequence is TGCGCCAGCAGCCAAGGGGACAGGGGGCGCGTCCACGAGCAGTACTTC. It codes for CASSQGDRGRVHEQYF.

A few counts support this clonotype. The chain combines TRBV5-5 with TRBJ1-1; no clear D. The V end was cut by 4 bases, the J end by 4 bases, with 17 bases between. The CDR3 runs 15 residues. CDR1 is SGHKS and CDR2 is YYEKEE in the germline V gene (reference sequence). The CDR3 loop is CASSASMGRSTEAFF. The CDR3 nucleotides are TGTGCCAGCAGCGCGAGCATGGGTAGGAGCACTGAAGCTTTCTTT.

This clonotype came up a few times. The chain carries TRBV19 and TRBJ2-1; tentative D call: TRBD2 (5 bases). Trimming pared 6 bases from V and 0 bases from J, leaving 15 bases between. Germline CDR1 and CDR2: LNHDA and SQIVND (reference sequence). This CDR3 has 16 residues. DNA for the CDR3: TGTGCCAGTAGGGACTGGCAGAAAAGCTCCTACAATGAGCAGTTCTTC. Residues: CASRDWQKSSYNEQFF.

This clonotype was counted a few times. The chain couples TRBV10-3 to TRBJ2-2, with 9 bases aligning to TRBD2. There are 16 residues in the CDR3. The V gene end was trimmed by 1 base and the J gene end by 0 bases; junction bases not matched to a gene: 0. The germline V gene has CDR1 ENHRY and CDR2 SYGVKD. CDR3 bases: TGTGCCATCAGTGAGTTAGCGGGAGCGAACACCGGGGAGCTGTTTTTT. This translates into CAISELAGANTGELFF.

This clonotype was found many times. The rearrangement links TRBV6-4 to TRBJ2-2, with TRBD2 matching over 9 bases. CDR3 length equals 15 residues. V dropped 8 bases and J dropped 5; count of bases not matched to a gene: 9. Germline V gene sequence: CDR1 MRHNA, CDR2 SNTAGT. The CDR3 protein is CASALAGEETGELFF. DNA for the CDR3: TGTGCCAGCGCCTTAGCGGGAGAGGAAACCGGGGAGCTGTTTTTT.

V gene TRBV4-1 combines with J gene TRBJ1-6; TRBD1 might be the D (6 bases). The V end was cut by 6 bases, the J end by 3 bases, with 15 bases between. The CDR3 totals 16 residues. Per germline, CDR1 MGHRA and CDR2 YSYEKL. CDR3 sequence reads: CASRPGRGNYNSPLHF. CDR3 in DNA: TGCGCCAGCAGGCCCGGTAGGGGGAACTATAATTCACCCCTCCACTTT.

This clonotype was observed at least ten times. The chain combines TRBV19 with TRBJ1-2; 10 positions agree with TRBD1. The CDR3 extends over 15 amino acids. Germline V lookup: CDR1 LNHDA, CDR2 SQIVND (reference sequence). The J segment lost 4 bases and the V segment lost 5 bases, leaving 7 bases of the junction unmatched. This CDR3 reads CASSPRDRGFYGYTF. CDR3 nucleotide sequence: TGTGCCAGTAGTCCTCGGGACAGGGGCTTCTATGGCTACACCTTC.

This clonotype was seen a few times. The chain couples TRBV30 to TRBJ2-1; D perhaps matches TRBD2 (6 bases). V was pared by 2 bases and J by 9 bases, with 20 bases between. The germline V gene encodes CDR1 GTSNPN and CDR2 SVGIG (reference sequence). CDR3 size: 15 residues. The CDR3 reads CAWSTGTGRTSEQFF. The CDR3 nucleotides are TGTGCCTGGAGTACGGGAACCGGGAGAACGAGTGAGCAGTTCTTC. The variable domain in full, completed from reference TRBV30 and TRBJ2-1, reads SQTIHQWPATLVQPVGSPLSLECTVEGTSNPNLYWYRQAAGRGLQLLFYSVGIGQISSEVPQNLSASRPQDRQFILSSKKLLLSDSGFYLCAWSTGTGRTSEQFFGPGTRLTVL.

This clonotype was counted at least ten times. The chain couples TRBV6-1 to TRBJ2-7; the match to TRBD2 covers 7 bases. J gave up 3 bases and V 7 bases, and 9 bases lay outside the gene matches. The CDR3 runs 14 residues. The germline CDR1 and CDR2 sequences are MNHNS and SASEGT. The DNA for the CDR3 is TGTGCCAGCAAACCCCGGGAGGCTCACTACGAGCAGTACTTC. Translating gives CASKPREAHYEQYF.

This clonotype has a count of ten or more. The rearrangement uses TRBV19 and TRBJ2-2; TRBD1 is a possible D gene (6 bases). Germline CDR1 and CDR2: LNHDA and SQIVND (reference sequence). The CDR3 has 14 amino acids. Trimming stripped 8 bases from V and 3 bases from J, with 13 bases between. CDR3 region: CASLGQTYTGELFF. Written as DNA, the CDR3 is TGTGCCAGTTTGGGACAAACCTACACCGGGGAGCTGTTTTTT. The full variable domain, in which reference TRBV19 and TRBJ2-2 provide the parts outside the CDR3, is DGGITQSPKYLFRKEGQNVTLSCEQNLNHDAMYWYRQDPGQGLRLIYYSQIVNDFQKGDIAEGYSVSREKKESFPLTVTSAQKNPTAFYLCASLGQTYTGELFFGEGSRLTVL.

The table lists this clonotype with many counts. The CDR3 nucleotides read TGTGCCAGCAGCCGTCTGCCTAGCGGGATAAAAGTCTACGAGCAGTACTTC. Translated: CASSRLPSGIKVYEQYF. This chain uses TRBV7-9 with TRBJ2-7; the match to TRBD2 covers 9 bases. CDR1 and CDR2 (germline): SEHNR, FQNEAQ (reference sequence). This CDR3 has 17 residues. V shed 5 bases, J shed 3 bases, and the junction held 14 bases outside the gene matches.

This clonotype was detected many times. The chain carries TRBV6-1 and TRBJ2-1, with 12 bases matching TRBD2. This CDR3 contains 16 residues. The J segment lost 4 bases and the V segment lost 6 bases, leaving 7 bases of the junction unmatched. From germline, CDR1 is MNHNS and CDR2 SASEGT. The CDR3 reads CASRPRTSGMYNEQFF. The CDR3 region has the DNA TGTGCCAGCAGACCCCGGACTAGCGGGATGTACAATGAGCAGTTCTTC.

The J gene is TRBJ2-5, the V gene TRBV7-3; 8 nucleotides match TRBD2. Germline-derived CDR1 and CDR2 are SGHTA and FQGTGA. V shed 8 bases and J 4 bases; nucleotides not matched to a gene: 6. CDR3 length: 13 residues. The CDR3 region has the DNA TGTGCCAGCGCCCGGGGGGGCGGAGAGACCCAGTACTTC. This codes for CASARGGGETQYF.

This clonotype was seen a handful of times. The chain links TRBV5-6 to TRBJ2-6; the D gene is possibly TRBD1 (6 bases). The CDR3 has 13 residues. Deletions cut 4 bases from V and 8 bases from J, with 10 bases between. Looked up from germline, CDR1 is SGHDT and CDR2 is YYEEEE. The CDR3 loop is CASSPTGSNVLTF. CDR3 DNA sequence: TGTGCCAGCAGCCCGACAGGTTCCAACGTCCTGACTTTC.

CDR3 in DNA: TGTGCCAGCAGCTTTATCGGCGGGAGGGGGGAGACCCAGTACTTC. Translated: CASSFIGGRGETQYF. The chain joins TRBV11-2 to TRBJ2-5, with TRBD2 matching 9 bases. CDR1 is SGHAT, CDR2 FQNNGV, per germline. Trimming removed 3 bases from V and 5 bases from J; junction bases left unmatched: 7. The CDR3 totals 15 residues.

The chain couples TRBV18 to TRBJ2-6, with D unresolved. V was cut by 1 base and J by 0 bases, with 4 bases left in between. The length of the CDR3 is 15 residues. Germline-derived CDR1 and CDR2 are KGHSH and LQKENI. The CDR3, as DNA: TGTGCCAGCTCACCACTGGACTCTGGGGCCAACGTCCTGACTTTC. Protein product: CASSPLDSGANVLTF. Using reference TRBV18 and TRBJ2-6 for the parts outside the CDR3, the full variable domain is NAGVMQNPRHLVRRRGQEARLRCSPMKGHSHVYWYRQLPEEGLKFMVYLQKENIIDESGMPKERFSAEFPKEGPSILRIQQVVRGDSAAYFCASSPLDSGANVLTFGAGSRLTVL.

The chain has TRBV6-1 and TRBJ2-4; no firm D call. Looked up from germline, CDR1 is MNHNS and CDR2 is SASEGT. The CDR3 spans 14 residues. V dropped 6 bases and J dropped 8 bases, with 17 bases sitting between them. The CDR3 DNA is TGTGCCAGCAGCCATAGGACGGATCATGACATTCAGTACTTC. Protein: CASSHRTDHDIQYF.

This clonotype has at least ten counts. The V call is TRBV5-1, the J call TRBJ2-4; 9 bases are shared with TRBD1. CDR1 and CDR2 from the germline V gene are SGHRS and YFSETQ. CDR3 length: 14 residues. The V segment lost 3 bases and the J segment 8 bases; nucleotides outside the gene matches: 6. The CDR3 here is CASSWDRAGDIQYF. CDR3 in DNA: TGCGCCAGCAGCTGGGACAGGGCGGGGGACATTCAGTACTTC.

There are many counts of this clonotype. This sequence joins TRBV7-9 and TRBJ2-3, with D hard to call. The CDR3 extends over 16 amino acids. Trimming removed 4 bases at V and 1 base at J, with 15 bases between. The V gene's germline CDR1 is SEHNR and CDR2 FQNEAQ (reference sequence). CDR3 sequence (DNA): TGTGCCAGCAGCTCCCGCGGCGGATTCGGCACAGATACGCAGTATTTT. Its protein product is CASSSRGGFGTDTQYF.

This clonotype showed up many times. The chain recombines TRBV20-1 with TRBJ2-7; 10 nucleotides agree with TRBD1. The trim removed 8 bases at V and 5 bases at J, leaving 9 bases unmatched. The CDR3 contains 13 residues. Germline V gene sequence: CDR1 DFQATT, CDR2 SNEGSKA (reference sequence). CDR3 sequence: CSSTGQGGDEQYF. DNA of the CDR3: TGCAGTTCCACCGGACAGGGGGGGGACGAGCAGTACTTC.

This rearrangement joins TRBV25-1 to TRBJ2-7; weak D call: TRBD2 (6 bases). The V and J ends lost 4 bases and 5 bases respectively, with 15 bases between them. CDR1 MGHDK and CDR2 SYGVNS come from the germline V gene. The CDR3 consists of 14 residues. The CDR3 bases are TGTGCCAGCAGTGGAGGCCCGGGGGTCAACGAGCAGTACTTC. This sequence encodes CASSGGPGVNEQYF.

This clonotype was recorded at least ten times. In nucleotides, the CDR3 is TGCAGTGCTAGAGATCCCGGGAATAGCTATGGCTACACCTTC. This gives the protein CSARDPGNSYGYTF. This chain joins TRBV20-1 and TRBJ1-2; D unclear. The germline V and J ends were trimmed by 0 bases and 4 bases, with 12 bases remaining between them. Germline V gives CDR1 DFQATT, CDR2 SNEGSKA (reference sequence). The CDR3 contains 14 residues.